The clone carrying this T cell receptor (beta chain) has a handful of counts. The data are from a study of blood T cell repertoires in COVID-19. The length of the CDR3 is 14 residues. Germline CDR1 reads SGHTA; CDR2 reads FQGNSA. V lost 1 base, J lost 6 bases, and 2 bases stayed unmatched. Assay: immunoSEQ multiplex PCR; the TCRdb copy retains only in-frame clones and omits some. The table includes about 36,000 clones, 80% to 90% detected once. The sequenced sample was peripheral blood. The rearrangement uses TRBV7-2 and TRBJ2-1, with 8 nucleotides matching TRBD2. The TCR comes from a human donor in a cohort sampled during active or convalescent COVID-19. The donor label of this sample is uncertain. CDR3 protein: CASSLGSGSNEQFF. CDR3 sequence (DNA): TGTGCCAGCAGCTTAGGCAGCGGGAGCAATGAGCAGTTCTTC.